This T cell receptor (beta chain) was observed in a study of OX40 agonist ivuxolimab in advanced cancers. Across the study: In three patients, partial responses were observed, one with hepatocellular carcinoma and two with cutaneous melanoma.

Germline V gene lookup returns CDR1 LNHDA and CDR2 SQIVND (reference sequence). The CDR3 spans 15 residues. Overall study findings and caveats: Relatively little clonal expansion, among the lowest observed, appeared in partial responders at 0.1-3.0 mg/kg. Among T cells, CD8+ cells averaged more expanded clones than CD4+ cells.

Clones were sequenced by immunoSEQ multiplex PCR, and TCRdb holds only the in-frame ones, with some missing. The table records fewer than 100,000 clones, about 86% of them present only once. This clone came up once. Its cognate antigen is unknown. A read error may account for a junction end that differs from germline. The sample was CD4+ or CD8+ T cells sorted from blood, taken in a trial of the OX40 agonist ivuxolimab. The sequence was obtained from an adult with an advanced solid tumor such as melanoma, head and neck, liver or kidney cancer. The chain links TRBV19 to TRBJ2-7, with D uncertain. This chain's CDR3 is CASTPASSGSHEQYF. The DNA of the CDR3 is TGTGCCAGTACCCCTGCCTCCTCGGGCTCCCACGAGCAGTACTTC.